This T cell receptor beta chain was recorded in a study of shared clonotypes between healthy human individuals. About the research overall: Serving as donors were two women and a few men, whose ages spanned 18 to 49. Donors had three CD4 naive, three CD4 memory, two CD8 naive and one CD8 memory plate apiece.

Investigators spread the genomic DNA of each subset evenly over several immunoSEQ plates. This table comes from immunoSEQ multiplex PCR, and its TCRdb copy is limited to in-frame clones, with some not included. The table includes around 2,000,000 clones, about 95% detected once. V was pared by 3 bases and J by 0 bases, with 17 bases between. Looked up from germline, CDR1 is SNHLY and CDR2 is FYNNEI. CDR3 length: 17 amino acids. As defined, naive CD8 cells were CD45RO-negative and positively selected for CCR7, with terminally differentiated effector memory CD45RA+ cells excluded. Each sample came from a Caucasian adult donor living in Nashville, Tennessee.

This TCR was recovered from a man in his late teens or twenties in good health. The rearrangement links TRBV2 to TRBJ1-1; unclear D gene. Sequencing was performed on naive CD8+ T cells sorted from blood. The chain's CDR3 is CASSDKSAETMNTEAFF. The CDR3 bases are TGTGCCAGCAGTGATAAGTCAGCCGAAACCATGAACACTGAAGCTTTCTTT.